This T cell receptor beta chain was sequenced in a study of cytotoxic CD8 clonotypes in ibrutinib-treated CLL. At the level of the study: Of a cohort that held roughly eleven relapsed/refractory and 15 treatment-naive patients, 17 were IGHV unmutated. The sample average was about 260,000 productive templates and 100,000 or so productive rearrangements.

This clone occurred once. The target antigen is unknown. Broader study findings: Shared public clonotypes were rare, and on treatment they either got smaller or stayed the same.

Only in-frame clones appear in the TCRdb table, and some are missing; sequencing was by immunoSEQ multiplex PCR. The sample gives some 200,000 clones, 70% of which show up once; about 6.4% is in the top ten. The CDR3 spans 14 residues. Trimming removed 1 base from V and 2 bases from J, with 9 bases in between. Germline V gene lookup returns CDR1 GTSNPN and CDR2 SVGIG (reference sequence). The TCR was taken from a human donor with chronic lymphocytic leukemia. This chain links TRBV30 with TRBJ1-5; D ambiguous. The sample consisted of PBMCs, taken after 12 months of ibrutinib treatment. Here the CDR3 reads CAWSAGYGNQPQHF. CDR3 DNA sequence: TGTGCCTGGAGTGCGGGGTACGGCAATCAGCCCCAGCATTTT. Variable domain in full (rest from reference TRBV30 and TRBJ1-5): SQTIHQWPATLVQPVGSPLSLECTVEGTSNPNLYWYRQAAGRGLQLLFYSVGIGQISSEVPQNLSASRPQDRQFILSSKKLLLSDSGFYLCAWSAGYGNQPQHFGDGTRLSIL.